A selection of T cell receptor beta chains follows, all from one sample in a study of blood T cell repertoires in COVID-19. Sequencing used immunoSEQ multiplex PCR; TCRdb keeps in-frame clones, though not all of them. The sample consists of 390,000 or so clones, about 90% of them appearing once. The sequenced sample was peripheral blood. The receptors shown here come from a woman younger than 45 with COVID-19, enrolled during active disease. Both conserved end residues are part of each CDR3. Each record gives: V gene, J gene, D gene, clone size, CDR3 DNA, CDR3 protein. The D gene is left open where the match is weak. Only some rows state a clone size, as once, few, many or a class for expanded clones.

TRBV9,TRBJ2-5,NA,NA,TGTGCCAGCAGCGTAGAGGGAGAGGCCGGATTAAGGACCCAGTACTTC,CASSVEGEAGLRTQYF
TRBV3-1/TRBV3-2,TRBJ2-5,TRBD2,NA,TGTGCCAGCAGCCAAGATAGCGGGGGGGCGGGAGAGACCCAGTACTTC,CASSQDSGGAGETQYF
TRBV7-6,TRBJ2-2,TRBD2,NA,TGTGCCAGCAGCTTAGGGGGAGGGCGCACCGGGGAGCTGTTTTTT,CASSLGGGRTGELFF
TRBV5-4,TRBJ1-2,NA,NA,TGTGCCAGCAGCCCGGTAGGTCAGGATAACTATGGCTACACCTTC,CASSPVGQDNYGYTF
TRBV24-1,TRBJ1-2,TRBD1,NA,TGTGCCACCAACAGGGGAGCTAACTATGGCTACACCTTC,CATNRGANYGYTF
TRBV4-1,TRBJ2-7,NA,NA,TGCGCCAGCAGCCAAGTCGAGACTCCGAGCTCCTACGAGCAGTACTTC,CASSQVETPSSYEQYF
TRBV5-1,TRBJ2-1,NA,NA,TGCGCCAGCAGCTTGAGACAGAGCTACAATGAGCAGTTCTTC,CASSLRQSYNEQFF
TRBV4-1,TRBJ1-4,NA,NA,TGCGCCAGCAGCCACGGGCAGGGGTCGGAAAAACTGTTTTTT,CASSHGQGSEKLFF
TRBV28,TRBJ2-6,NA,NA,TGTGCCAGCACCAGGGCAGGGGCTGGGGCCAACGTCCTGACTTTC,CASTRAGAGANVLTF
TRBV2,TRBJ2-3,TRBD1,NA,TGTGCCAGCTTGTTCCAGGGGGTTAGCACAGATACGCAGTATTTT,CASLFQGVSTDTQYF
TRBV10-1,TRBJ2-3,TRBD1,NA,TGCGCCAGCAGTGATCAGGGGGTACCAGATACGCAGTATTTT,CASSDQGVPDTQYF
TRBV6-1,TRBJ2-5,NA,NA,TGTGCCAGCAGTGATGCCCTGCTTAGTACCCAGTACTTC,CASSDALLSTQYF
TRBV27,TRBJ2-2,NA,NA,TGTGCCAGCAGTTTTGGAGGGAGGAACGGCGGGGAGCTGTTTTTT,CASSFGGRNGGELFF
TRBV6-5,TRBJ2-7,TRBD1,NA,TGTGCCAGCAGTCCCTACGGACAGGCCTACGAGCAGTACTTC,CASSPYGQAYEQYF
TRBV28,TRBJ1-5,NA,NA,TGTGCCAGCAGACTACCCTCGCCGGAGGGGCCCCAGCATTTT,CASRLPSPEGPQHF
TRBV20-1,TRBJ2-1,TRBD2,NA,TGCAGTGCTAGACTGGGGGGGGAGATGTTCTTC,CSARLGGEMFF
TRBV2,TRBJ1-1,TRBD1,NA,TGTGCCAGCAGTGAGGCCGGGAGGGGGCGCGGCACTGAAGCTTTCTTT,CASSEAGRGRGTEAFF
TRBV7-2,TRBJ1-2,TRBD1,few,TGTGCCAGCAGCTTCGACAGGGGTGTTAGCTATGGCTACACCTTC,CASSFDRGVSYGYTF
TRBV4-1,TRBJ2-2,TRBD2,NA,TGCGCCAGCAGCCAAGGGCGAGGGAGGGCCAGCACCGGGGAGCTGTTTTTT,CASSQGRGRASTGELFF
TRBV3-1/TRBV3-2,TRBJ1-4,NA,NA,TGTGCCAGCAGCCCCACCGGGGGGGTTGAAAAACTGTTTTTT,CASSPTGGVEKLFF